This T cell receptor beta chain came from a study of cytomegalovirus exposure and HLA in healthy donors. Study overall: The study placed around 80% of its approximately 380 genotyped donors in the Caucasian-associated ancestry cluster. General observations from the study: The authors later linked a missense DCLRE1C variant to TCR beta V- and J-gene trimming. The authors later found HLA-associated TCR beta chains more clonally expanded than equally common others. In a later analysis, common viral pathogens appeared linked to several of the most significant clusters.

On this clone: Its antigen is not identified.

In the PCR, 60 Vbeta and 13 Jbeta primers were used. Using immunoSEQ multiplex PCR, the repertoire was profiled, and TCRdb retains in-frame clones only, with some absent. The top ten hold 6% to 7% of the sample, which has 59,000 or so clones, roughly 75% seen once. The TCR was taken from a man in his thirties or forties in good health and CMV-seropositive. The sequencing input was PBMCs.

CDR3 loop: CASSPLGTSGDSTDTQYF. In nucleotides, the CDR3 is TGTGCCAGCAGCCCCCTGGGTACTAGCGGGGATTCCACAGATACGCAGTATTTT. The chain links TRBV21-1 to TRBJ2-3; the D call in the table, TRBD2, was not verified against the DNA. TRBV21-1 is flagged as a pseudogene. The CDR3 length is 18 residues.